The next 27 T cell receptor beta chains were all read from a single sample in a study of blood T cells in healthy people across ages. The authors ran a second PCR of about 7 to 11 cycles using a sample-barcoded 5' primer and a J-beta primer mix. TCRdb reanalysed the 5' RACE reads using MiXCR and keeps one entry per CDR3 protein. The sample lists roughly 1.5 million distinct CDR3 sequences, approximately 43% seen once, with about 4% in the top ten. The sequenced sample consisted of blood. Receptors originate from a woman aged 18-29 years in good health.

The genes are TRBV20-1 and TRBJ1-1; D ambiguous. V shed 5 bases and J shed 2 bases, with 12 bases lying between them. The CDR3 length is 13 residues. Germline V gives CDR1 DFQATT, CDR2 SNEGSKA (reference sequence). The CDR3 loop is CSALPPLNTEAFF. The CDR3 DNA reads TGCAGTGCTCTCCCCCCACTTAACACTGAAGCTTTCTTT.

The genes are TRBV4-2 and TRBJ2-7; 9 bases are a match to TRBD1. Germline V gene sequence: CDR1 LGHNA, CDR2 YNFKEQ. The CDR3 is made up of 16 amino acids. J lost 3 bases, V lost 4 bases, and 10 bases had no gene match. The DNA of the CDR3 is TGTGCCAGCAGCCGCCAAAATCCGGGACAGGGCTACGAGCAGTACTTC. It specifies CASSRQNPGQGYEQYF.

The V gene is TRBV10-3, the J gene TRBJ1-6; D is uncertain. V dropped 0 bases and J dropped 1 base, with 13 bases sitting between them. The germline CDR1 and CDR2 sequences are ENHRY and SYGVKD. The CDR3 has 18 residues. The CDR3 sequence: CAISESRAPASYNSPLHF. The CDR3 nucleotides read TGTGCCATCAGTGAGTCGAGGGCACCCGCTTCCTATAATTCACCCCTCCACTTT.

V is TRBV2 and J is TRBJ1-2; 9 nucleotides match TRBD1. There are 14 residues in the CDR3. After removal of 3 bases from V and 5 bases from J, the junction contained 4 bases not matched to a gene. CDR1 SNHLY and CDR2 FYNNEI come from the germline V gene. CDR3 bases: TGTGCCAGCAGTGAGGGGACAGGGACATATGGCTACACCTTC. This codes for CASSEGTGTYGYTF. The full variable domain, with the rest looked up from reference TRBV2 and TRBJ1-2, is EPEVTQTPSHQVTQMGQEVILRCVPISNHLYFYWYRQILGQKVEFLVSFYNNEISEKSEIFDDQFSVERPDGSNFTLKIRSTKLEDSAMYFCASSEGTGTYGYTFGSGTRLTVV.

This clonotype was observed a handful of times. J is TRBJ2-3 and V is TRBV2, with 9 bases that match TRBD2. Germline-derived CDR1 and CDR2 are SNHLY and FYNNEI. V dropped 0 bases and J dropped 5; count of bases not matched to a gene: 6. The CDR3 consists of 16 residues. CDR3 sequence reads: CASSEALAGWIDTQYF. CDR3 nucleotides: TGTGCCAGCAGTGAAGCGCTAGCGGGGTGGATAGATACGCAGTATTTT.

This clonotype appeared a few times. J is TRBJ1-6 and V is TRBV20-1, with a possible D match to TRBD1 (6 bases). The germline V gene encodes CDR1 DFQATT and CDR2 SNEGSKA (reference sequence). Trimming removed 4 bases at V and 9 bases at J, with 22 bases between. The CDR3 sequence is 16 residues long. Here the CDR3 reads CSAKSVGARISSPLHF. In DNA form, the CDR3 reads TGCAGTGCTAAAAGTGTGGGGGCGCGTATATCTTCACCCCTCCACTTT.

V and J are TRBV4-1 and TRBJ1-2; D possibly corresponds to TRBD1 (6 bases). This CDR3 contains 14 residues. V lost 2 bases and J 4 bases, leaving 11 bases between the germline ends. Germline CDR1 and CDR2: MGHRA and YSYEKL. The CDR3 nucleotides are TGCGCCAGCAGCCAACAGGGGTCTAGCTATGGCTACACCTTC. Residues: CASSQQGSSYGYTF.

The J gene is TRBJ1-2, the V gene TRBV28, with 8 nucleotides matching TRBD1. The V gene's germline CDR1 is MDHEN and CDR2 SYDVKM. The trim removed 6 bases at V and 7 bases at J, leaving 10 bases unmatched. The CDR3 is 14 amino acids. The CDR3 coding sequence is TGTGCCAGCAGATTGGCAGGGGGCGCGTGTGGCTACACCTTC. Its protein is CASRLAGGACGYTF.

The chain employs TRBV4-3 and TRBJ2-1; D is ambiguous. V lost 1 base and J lost 8, with 12 bases in between. Germline V gene sequence: CDR1 LGHNA, CDR2 YSLEER. The CDR3 spans 14 residues. The chain's CDR3 is CASSQVGLGYEQFF. CDR3 nucleotides: TGCGCCAGCAGCCAAGTAGGGCTAGGCTATGAGCAGTTCTTC.

The gene calls are TRBV20-1 and TRBJ2-1; D not certain. TRBJ2-7 matches the DNA end more closely, so the J call is doubtful. The CDR3 is 12 amino acids. CDR1 and CDR2 (germline): DFQATT, SNEGSKA (reference sequence). CDR3 residues: CSARATYNEQYF. Written as DNA, the CDR3 is TGCAGTGCTAGAGCTACCTACAATGAGCAGTACTTC.

This clonotype showed up just a few times. The chain uses TRBV7-2 and TRBJ2-4; 9 bases are shared with TRBD2. The CDR3 is made up of 16 amino acids. The V gene end was trimmed by 1 base and the J gene end by 1 base; junction bases not matched to a gene: 2. Per germline, CDR1 SGHTA and CDR2 FQGNSA. The CDR3 DNA sequence: TGTGCCAGCAGCTTAGTGAGCGGGGGGGCCAAAAACATTCAGTACTTC. It yields the protein CASSLVSGGAKNIQYF.

A single count supports this clonotype. V usage is TRBV7-2 and J usage is TRBJ2-5; the D is unclear. V lost 5 bases to trimming and J lost 11 bases, with 12 bases between them. Germline V gene sequence: CDR1 SGHTA, CDR2 FQGNSA. The CDR3 is made up of 11 amino acids. The DNA of the CDR3 is TGTGCCAGCAGCCACGTTAAGGAGCAGTACTTC. Its translation is CASSHVKEQYF.

This clonotype was detected ten times or more. The chain carries TRBV6-5 and TRBJ1-2; no definite D call. In germline, CDR1 is MNHEY, CDR2 SVGAGI. Deletions cut 10 bases from V and 3 bases from J, with 21 bases between. The CDR3 totals 15 residues. This chain's CDR3 is CATRPGRLSDYGYTF. CDR3 bases: TGTGCCACGCGCCCCGGTCGGCTGTCCGACTATGGCTACACCTTC.

V is TRBV4-2 and J is TRBJ2-5; no reliable D call. Trimming took off 2 bases at V and 11 bases at J, with 15 bases between the two ends. Germline CDR1 and CDR2: LGHNA and YNFKEQ. CDR3 length: 13 amino acids. This chain's CDR3 is CASSQRTFNEQYF. The CDR3 region has the DNA TGTGCCAGCAGCCAACGAACGTTCAATGAGCAGTACTTC.

This rearrangement joins TRBV12-3 or TRBV12-4 to TRBJ1-2; no clear D gene. Trimming shortened V by 5 bases and J by 4 bases, and 20 bases separated the two germline ends. The CDR3 has 16 amino acids. The CDR3 is CASSSSTPNSFYGYTF. The CDR3 region has the DNA TGTGCCAGCAGTAGCTCCACACCGAACTCCTTCTATGGCTACACCTTC.

The chain is built from TRBV27 and TRBJ1-2, with 10 bases that match TRBD1. The CDR3 is 17 amino acids. Germline CDR1 and CDR2: MNHEY and SMNVEV (reference sequence). The V and J ends lost 3 bases and 5 bases, in that order; junction bases with no gene match: 12. The CDR3 nucleotides read TGTGCCAGCAGTTTCTCGTTAGGGACAGGGGAATGGTATGGCTACACCTTC. Translating gives CASSFSLGTGEWYGYTF.

This clonotype has just a few counts. This chain links TRBV20-1 with TRBJ2-1; no clear D. This CDR3 spans 10 amino acids. The germline gives CDR1 DFQATT, CDR2 SNEGSKA (reference sequence). Deletions cut 6 bases from V and 7 bases from J, with 7 bases between. The CDR3 loop is CSATTNEQFF. The CDR3 coding sequence is TGCAGTGCAACGACAAATGAGCAGTTCTTC.

The chain couples TRBV20-1 to TRBJ2-2; no clear D. CDR3 size: 13 residues. Germline CDR1 DFQATT, CDR2 SNEGSKA (reference sequence). The V gene lost 6 bases and the J gene lost 3 bases, with 11 bases spanning the gap. In nucleotides, the CDR3 is TGCAGTGCGCCCGACTCTTACACCGGGGAGCTGTTTTTT. It translates to CSAPDSYTGELFF.

The chain is built from TRBV11-3 and TRBJ1-2; D gene uncertain. CDR1 SGHNT and CDR2 YENEEA come from the germline V gene. The CDR3 has 16 residues. The V end was cut by 0 bases, the J end by 5 bases, with 16 bases between. The CDR3 sequence: CASSLDQEVCNYGYTF. CDR3 bases: TGTGCCAGCAGCTTAGATCAAGAGGTTTGCAATTATGGCTACACCTTC.

The rearrangement links TRBV27 to TRBJ2-1; 8 nucleotides align to TRBD2. This CDR3 spans 15 amino acids. The germline V gene encodes CDR1 MNHEY and CDR2 SMNVEV (reference sequence). J gave up 5 bases and V 5 bases, and 8 bases lay outside the gene matches. CDR3 bases: TGTGCCAGCAGTGACAGCGGGAGTTTCAACAATGAGCAGTTCTTC. This encodes CASSDSGSFNNEQFF.

The chain employs TRBV12-3 or TRBV12-4 and TRBJ1-4; 8 bases map to TRBD1. The CDR3 length is 15 residues. V lost 9 bases, J lost 0 bases, and 6 bases stayed unmatched. This CDR3 is CASKQGGATNEKLFF. CDR3 sequence (DNA): TGTGCCAGTAAACAGGGGGGGGCAACTAATGAAAAACTGTTTTTT.

This clonotype was seen just once. The chain recombines TRBV7-2 with TRBJ2-7; 9 positions agree with TRBD1. The CDR3 length is 16 residues. J was trimmed by 3 bases and V by 1 base; bases with no gene match: 7. CDR1 and CDR2 from the germline V gene are SGHTA and FQGNSA. Here the CDR3 reads CASSLGQGTGFYEQYF. The CDR3 DNA reads as TGTGCCAGCAGCTTAGGGCAAGGGACAGGGTTCTACGAGCAGTACTTC.

About this clonotype itself: An end of the junction differs from the germline gene, which may be a read error. The V and J genes are TRBV3-1 and TRBJ2-7; possibly TRBD1 or TRBD2 for D (5 bases each). This CDR3 contains 14 residues. Germline values: CDR1 LGHDT, CDR2 YNNKEL (reference sequence). CDR3 nucleotides: TGTACCAGCAGCCAAGATTGGGACGTAAACGGGCAGTACTTC. Its protein product is CTSSQDWDVNGQYF.

In its sample, this clonotype was seen once. The chain carries TRBV3-1 and TRBJ2-5; unclear D gene. This CDR3 spans 14 amino acids. The V gene lost 1 base and the J gene lost 4 bases, with 10 bases spanning the gap. The germline V gene has CDR1 LGHDT and CDR2 YNNKEL (reference sequence). The CDR3 bases are TGTGCCAGCAGCCAAGTTCGTGGCGGAGAGACCCAGTACTTC. Translation: CASSQVRGGETQYF.

The chain recombines TRBV20-1 with TRBJ1-3, with TRBD1 matching over 7 bases. The germline V gene encodes CDR1 DFQATT and CDR2 SNEGSKA (reference sequence). The junction had 4 bases not matched to a gene; V was cut back by 5 bases and J by 3 bases. The CDR3 is 13 residues long. This CDR3 reads CSAGTAVGNTIYF. CDR3 coding DNA: TGCAGTGCTGGGACAGCTGTTGGAAACACCATATATTTT.

The rearrangement links TRBV7-9 to TRBJ1-2; 10 bases align to TRBD1. Per germline, CDR1 SEHNR and CDR2 FQNEAQ (reference sequence). V lost 3 bases to trimming and J lost 4 bases; unmatched junction nucleotides: 5. The CDR3 totals 15 residues. The CDR3 is CASSLTGGYAYGYTF. CDR3 nucleotide sequence: TGTGCCAGCAGCTTGACAGGGGGCTATGCCTATGGCTACACCTTC. Together with reference TRBV7-9 and TRBJ1-2, the CDR3 gives the full variable domain: DTGVSQNPRHKITKRGQNVTFRCDPISEHNRLYWYRQTLGQGPEFLTYFQNEAQLEKSRLLSDRFSAERPKGSFSTLEIQRTEQGDSAMYLCASSLTGGYAYGYTFGSGTRLTVV.

The chain is built from TRBV5-6 and TRBJ1-1; TRBD1 agrees at 7 bases. The V segment lost 4 bases and the J segment 5 bases; nucleotides outside the gene matches: 5. The CDR3 has 13 amino acids. Germline CDR1 reads SGHDT; CDR2 reads YYEEEE. CDR3 residues: CASSRDSRTEAFF. CDR3 DNA: TGTGCCAGCAGCCGGGACAGCCGGACTGAAGCTTTCTTT.